The 20 T cell receptor beta chains listed next were all sequenced from one sample in a study of OX40 agonist ivuxolimab in advanced cancers. Sequenced by immunoSEQ multiplex PCR; TCRdb stores in-frame clones only, minus some. Of around 74,000 clones in the sample, 65% to 90% were seen once. The sequencing used CD4+ or CD8+ T cells sorted from blood, collected in a trial of the OX40 agonist ivuxolimab. The receptors were sampled from an adult with an advanced solid tumor such as melanoma, head and neck, liver or kidney cancer.

This chain uses TRBV18 with TRBJ1-6; no firm D call. CDR1 is KGHSH and CDR2 is LQKENI in the germline V gene. The CDR3 is made up of 14 amino acids. The V end was cut by 3 bases, the J end by 9 bases, with 12 bases between. The CDR3 DNA sequence: TGTGCCAGCTCACCCGACGGGCTAGCTTCACCCCTCCACTTT. It yields the protein CASSPDGLASPLHF.

This clone has more than one count but fewer than ten. This chain uses TRBV7-9 with TRBJ2-3; 8 bases align to TRBD1. The germline V gene encodes CDR1 SEHNR and CDR2 FQNEAQ (reference sequence). J gave up 5 bases and V 8 bases, and 9 bases lay outside the gene matches. This CDR3 comprises 14 residues. The CDR3 sequence: CASRLGTGGDTQYF. The CDR3 bases are TGTGCCAGCCGTCTGGGGACAGGTGGAGATACGCAGTATTTT.

The genes are TRBV13 and TRBJ2-5; D is unclear. Germline CDR1 PRHDT, CDR2 FYEKMQ (reference sequence). V lost 0 bases, J lost 2 bases, and 4 bases lay in between. The CDR3 sequence is 13 residues long. The CDR3 sequence is CASSLGPQETQYF. The CDR3, as DNA: TGTGCCAGCAGCTTAGGTCCTCAAGAGACCCAGTACTTC.

This clone was detected only once. The same CDR3 arises from other DNA sequences in this sample as well. The chain carries TRBV19 and TRBJ1-2, with 7 nucleotides matching TRBD1. This CDR3 contains 13 residues. From germline, CDR1 is LNHDA and CDR2 SQIVND (reference sequence). The trim removed 6 bases at V and 2 bases at J, leaving 3 bases unmatched. The chain's CDR3 is CASSPQGNYGYTF. CDR3 DNA: TGTGCCAGTAGCCCACAGGGGAACTATGGCTACACCTTC.

The CDR3 bases are TGTGCCAGTAGTATAGTTCGGTGGGACGGCGAAGAGACCCAGTACTTC. This codes for CASSIVRWDGEETQYF. V is TRBV19 and J is TRBJ2-5; the D gene could be TRBD1 or TRBD2 (5 bases each). The CDR3 spans 16 residues. CDR1 and CDR2 (germline): LNHDA, SQIVND (reference sequence). V dropped 1 base and J dropped 3 bases, with 15 bases sitting between them.

By share, this clone counts as medium-sized. V and J are TRBV20-1 and TRBJ1-1; D might be TRBD1 (5 bases). Germline CDR1 reads DFQATT; CDR2 reads SNEGSKA (reference sequence). V gave up 6 bases and J gave up 11 bases, with 16 bases separating them. The CDR3 extends over 11 amino acids. The CDR3 is CSARDASDAFF. The CDR3 DNA reads as TGCAGTGCCCGGGACGCCTCGGACGCTTTCTTT.

This rearrangement joins TRBV7-2 to TRBJ2-2; a weak D match, TRBD1 (6 bases). V lost 7 bases and J 0 bases, leaving 12 bases between the germline ends. There are 15 residues in the CDR3. CDR1 SGHTA and CDR2 FQGNSA come from the germline V gene. CDR3 coding DNA: TGTGCCAGCAACCGGGACACGACGAACACCGGGGAGCTGTTTTTT. It yields the protein CASNRDTTNTGELFF. Complete variable domain (other parts from reference TRBV7-2 and TRBJ2-2): GAGVSQSPSNKVTEKGKDVELRCDPISGHTALYWYRQSLGQGLEFLIYFQGNSAPDKSGLPSDRFSAERTGGSVSTLTIQRTQQEDSAVYLCASNRDTTNTGELFFGEGSRLTVL.

The chain uses TRBV5-1 and TRBJ2-6; D possibly corresponds to TRBD1 (5 bases). The germline V and J ends were trimmed by 3 bases and 2 bases, with 9 bases remaining between them. CDR3 length: 15 amino acids. Per the germline V gene, CDR1 is SGHRS and CDR2 is YFSETQ. As DNA, the CDR3 is TGCGCCAGCAGCTACCAGGGTACTGGGGCCAACGTCCTGACTTTC. This encodes CASSYQGTGANVLTF. Full variable domain (rest looked up from reference TRBV5-1 and TRBJ2-6): KAGVTQTPRYLIKTRGQQVTLSCSPISGHRSVSWYQQTPGQGLQFLFEYFSETQRNKGNFPGRFSGRQFSNSRSEMNVSTLELGDSALYLCASSYQGTGANVLTFGAGSRLTVL.

This chain links TRBV30 with TRBJ1-2; a weak D match, TRBD1 (6 bases). Germline-derived CDR1 and CDR2 are GTSNPN and SVGIG (reference sequence). Trimming removed 7 bases at V and 8 bases at J, with 20 bases between. The CDR3 is 13 amino acids. CDR3 sequence (DNA): TGTGCCTCAAGACAGGCTCCCCTCGAGGGCTACACCTTC. It yields the protein CASRQAPLEGYTF.

The CDR3 DNA reads TGTGCCAGCAGCCACGACTTAGGGCAGGCCTACGAGCAGTACTTC. It encodes CASSHDLGQAYEQYF. The gene calls are TRBV4-2 and TRBJ2-7; no reliable D call. V lost 3 bases and J lost 2, with 14 bases in between. The CDR3 has 15 residues. Germline loops: CDR1 LGHNA, CDR2 YNFKEQ.

A few counts support this clone. This chain links TRBV7-8 with TRBJ2-1; 8 positions agree with TRBD2. V dropped 5 bases and J dropped 4; count of bases not matched to a gene: 10. The germline V gene has CDR1 SGHVS and CDR2 FQNEAQ. This CDR3 region has 16 residues. The chain's CDR3 is CASSLGSGDHYNEQFF. CDR3 nucleotides: TGTGCCAGCAGCCTAGGTAGCGGGGACCATTACAATGAGCAGTTCTTC.

The chain couples TRBV5-8 to TRBJ2-2; perhaps D is TRBD1 or TRBD2 (5 bases each). CDR1 SGHTS and CDR2 YDEGEE come from the germline V gene. The length of the CDR3 is 16 residues. Trimming took 4 bases from V and 1 from J, leaving 14 bases between them. This CDR3 is CASSHRDGRNTGELFF. The CDR3 DNA sequence: TGTGCCAGCAGCCACCGGGACGGAAGGAACACCGGGGAGCTGTTTTTT.

The V gene is TRBV7-9, the J gene TRBJ1-2, with a tentative D call TRBD1 (6 bases). The germline V gene encodes CDR1 SEHNR and CDR2 FQNEAQ (reference sequence). The CDR3 extends over 15 amino acids. Trimming cost V 6 bases and J 0 bases, with 14 bases left between them. The CDR3: CASSPGTPANYGYTF. In nucleotides, the CDR3 is TGTGCCAGCAGTCCCGGGACACCCGCTAACTATGGCTACACCTTC.

The gene calls are TRBV5-1 and TRBJ1-6; TRBD1 might be the D (6 bases). V was clipped by 3 bases and J by 9 bases, with 13 bases between them. The length of the CDR3 is 14 residues. CDR1 and CDR2 from the germline V gene are SGHRS and YFSETQ. For the CDR3, the DNA is TGCGCCAGCAGCTCGACAGGCCAACCTTCACCCCTCCACTTT. It codes for CASSSTGQPSPLHF.

The V call is TRBV28, the J call TRBJ1-1; D is unclear. CDR1 MDHEN and CDR2 SYDVKM come from the germline V gene. V lost 6 bases and J 0 bases, leaving 11 bases between the germline ends. The CDR3 is made up of 14 amino acids. CDR3 sequence: CASRGGWVNTEAFF. The CDR3 bases are TGTGCCAGCAGGGGAGGGTGGGTGAACACTGAAGCTTTCTTT.

The genes are TRBV7-9 and TRBJ2-5; D remains unclear. There are 10 residues in the CDR3. Trimming cost V 3 bases and J 14 bases, with 10 bases left between them. The germline V gene encodes CDR1 SEHNR and CDR2 FQNEAQ (reference sequence). This chain's CDR3 is CASSFGVLYF. In nucleotides, the CDR3 is TGTGCCAGCAGCTTCGGAGTCCTCTACTTC.

The V call is TRBV5-1, the J call TRBJ2-6; D gene unclear. Germline CDR1 is SGHRS and CDR2 is YFSETQ. V was trimmed by 4 bases and J by 4 bases, leaving 15 bases between them. This CDR3 is built from 16 residues. CDR3 sequence (DNA): TGCGCCAGCAGCACCGATCTATCCGGGGGGGCCAACGTCCTGACTTTC. This encodes CASSTDLSGGANVLTF.

The chain combines TRBV7-2 with TRBJ2-5; 9 bases map to TRBD1. The V gene's germline CDR1 is SGHTA and CDR2 FQGNSA. The V and J ends lost 4 bases and 7 bases, in that order; junction bases with no gene match: 4. The CDR3 contains 13 residues. DNA of the CDR3: TGTGCCAGCAGCTCATGGACAGGGGCGACCCAGTACTTC. Amino acids: CASSSWTGATQYF.

This clone showed up just once. The chain combines TRBV5-1 with TRBJ2-5, with 13 bases identical to TRBD2. CDR3 length: 16 residues. V lost 1 base to trimming and J lost 3 bases; unmatched junction nucleotides: 3. Looked up from germline, CDR1 is SGHRS and CDR2 is YFSETQ. CDR3 in amino acids: CASSLRTSGGEETQYF. The DNA for the CDR3 is TGCGCCAGCAGCTTGAGGACTAGCGGGGGAGAAGAGACCCAGTACTTC.

A few counts support this clone. The gene calls are TRBV2 and TRBJ1-6, with TRBD1 identical over 9 bases. From germline, CDR1 is SNHLY and CDR2 FYNNEI. The CDR3 contains 14 residues. J lost 7 bases, V lost 4 bases, and 2 bases had no gene match. The CDR3 loop reads CASSATGGNSPLHF. CDR3 sequence (DNA): TGTGCCAGCAGTGCGACAGGGGGAAATTCACCCCTCCACTTT.